Below are 18 T cell receptor beta chains sequenced from a single sample in a study of long-term antiretroviral therapy in people with HIV. Researchers ran immunoSEQ v3.0 at survey level. The repertoire was sequenced with immunoSEQ multiplex PCR; TCRdb's copy has only in-frame clones and lacks some. This sample has 48,000 or so clones; roughly 80% occur once, and the top ten carry around 3.2%. The source material was unsorted PBMCs, sampled 0.8 years after starting antiretroviral therapy. Source of these receptors: a woman in her late teens or twenties with HIV.

This sequence joins TRBV7-7 and TRBJ2-2; no reliable D call. This CDR3 spans 11 amino acids. CDR1 is SSHAT, CDR2 FNYEAQ, per germline (reference sequence). The CDR3 is CAATGIGELFF. The CDR3 DNA reads as TGTGCTGCCACCGGAATTGGGGAGCTGTTTTTT.

CDR3 coding DNA: TGTGCCAGCAGTTTTGGGGGGGCCAGGTTGAACACTGAAGCTTTCTTT. Translated, it gives CASSFGGARLNTEAFF. The J gene is TRBJ1-1, the V gene TRBV5-6; tentative D call: TRBD1 (6 bases). The CDR3 contains 16 residues. The V and J ends lost 5 bases and 0 bases respectively, with 17 bases between them. The germline CDR1 and CDR2 sequences are SGHDT and YYEEEE. The variable domain in full, completed from reference TRBV5-6 and TRBJ1-1, reads DAGVTQSPTHLIKTRGQQVTLRCSPKSGHDTVSWYQQALGQGPQFIFQYYEEEERQRGNFPDRFSGHQFPNYSSELNVNALLLGDSALYLCASSFGGARLNTEAFFGQGTRLTVV.

V and J are TRBV27 and TRBJ2-7; D is uncertain. The V end was cut by 6 bases, the J end by 2 bases, with 17 bases between. The length of the CDR3 is 15 residues. The germline CDR1 and CDR2 sequences are MNHEY and SMNVEV (reference sequence). The CDR3 spells CASRGNSLNPYEQYF. CDR3 sequence (DNA): TGTGCCAGCAGGGGTAACAGCTTAAACCCCTACGAGCAGTACTTC.

The chain's CDR3 is CASAPAQPTETQYF. The DNA of the CDR3 is TGTGCTAGTGCCCCGGCCCAACCGACTGAGACCCAGTACTTC. This chain links TRBV12-5 with TRBJ2-5; D uncertain. There are 14 residues in the CDR3. V gave up 7 bases and J gave up 5 bases, with 17 bases separating them. From germline, CDR1 is LGHNT and CDR2 FRNRAP. The whole variable domain, remainder taken from reference TRBV12-5 and TRBJ2-5, is DARVTQTPRHKVTEMGQEVTMRCQPILGHNTVFWYRQTMMQGLELLAYFRNRAPLDDSGMPKDRFSAEMPDATLATLKIQPSEPRDSAVYFCASAPAQPTETQYFGPGTRLLVL.

This clone has more than one count but fewer than ten. V usage is TRBV2 and J usage is TRBJ2-3, with TRBD1 identical over 10 bases. Germline V gene data show CDR1 as SNHLY and CDR2 as FYNNEI. The junction had 4 bases not matched to a gene; V was cut back by 4 bases and J by 3 bases. This CDR3 has 15 amino acids. CDR3 region: CASSGQGAGTDTQYF. The CDR3 DNA follows: TGTGCCAGCAGTGGACAGGGGGCAGGGACAGATACGCAGTATTTT.

The chain combines TRBV7-9 with TRBJ1-3; a possible D gene is TRBD1 (5 bases). The CDR3 totals 14 residues. V shed 5 bases and J shed 1 base, with 9 bases lying between them. CDR1 is SEHNR and CDR2 is FQNEAQ in the germline V gene (reference sequence). The CDR3 DNA is TGTGCCAGCAGCCAAGCAGGGTCTGGAAACACCATATATTTT. This translates into CASSQAGSGNTIYF.

The chain couples TRBV27 to TRBJ1-2; D unclear. Germline CDR1 is MNHEY and CDR2 is SMNVEV (reference sequence). Trimming took 6 bases from V and 1 from J, leaving 15 bases between them. The CDR3 sequence is 15 residues long. The CDR3 here is CASSDGGPLNYGYTF. Here the CDR3 DNA reads TGTGCCAGCAGCGATGGAGGACCACTTAACTATGGCTACACCTTC.

The chain carries TRBV9 and TRBJ2-2, with a weak D call TRBD2 (6 bases). CDR1 is SGDLS, CDR2 YYNGEE, per germline. The CDR3 has 16 amino acids. V was cut by 3 bases and J by 6 bases, with 18 bases left in between. The CDR3 DNA sequence: TGTGCCAGCAGCGACGAGCGGAGGGAAGGGGCCGGGGAGCTGTTTTTT. Protein: CASSDERREGAGELFF.

The J gene is TRBJ2-7, the V gene TRBV19; weak D call: TRBD1 (6 bases). This CDR3 region has 16 residues. Germline lookup yields CDR1 LNHDA and CDR2 SQIVND (reference sequence). Trimming cost V 4 bases and J 5 bases, with 21 bases left between them. The CDR3 spells CASSRAGARRLDEQYF. The CDR3 nucleotides read TGTGCCAGTAGTAGGGCAGGGGCCCGACGGTTGGACGAGCAGTACTTC.

J is TRBJ2-7 and V is TRBV7-2; tentatively, D is TRBD1 (6 bases). The CDR3 covers 14 residues. The germline V gene has CDR1 SGHTA and CDR2 FQGNSA. Trimming removed 5 bases at V and 7 bases at J, with 18 bases between. The CDR3 bases are TGTGCCAGCAGCAGGGGGACGATTTATCGGGAGCAGTACTTC. Its translation: CASSRGTIYREQYF.

This clone was found a few times. This chain uses TRBV19 with TRBJ1-5, with a weak D call TRBD1 (5 bases). Trimming took off 3 bases at V and 5 bases at J, with 8 bases between the two ends. Germline V gene data show CDR1 as LNHDA and CDR2 as SQIVND (reference sequence). This CDR3 has 13 residues. The CDR3 loop reads CASSMGGDQPQHF. For the CDR3, the DNA is TGTGCCAGTAGTATGGGAGGGGATCAGCCCCAGCATTTT.

The rearrangement joins TRBV6-4 to TRBJ2-3; either TRBD1 or TRBD2 may fit D (5 bases each). Germline V gene lookup returns CDR1 MRHNA and CDR2 SNTAGT. V lost 2 bases and J lost 6, with 21 bases in between. The CDR3 runs to 17 residues. This chain's CDR3 is CASSDGLSQGALDTQYF. CDR3 nucleotide sequence: TGTGCCAGCAGTGACGGCCTTAGCCAGGGAGCATTGGATACGCAGTATTTT.

The genes are TRBV10-3 and TRBJ1-2; the D is unclear. The CDR3 extends over 12 amino acids. Germline lookup yields CDR1 ENHRY and CDR2 SYGVKD. Trimming left V 4 bases short and J 1 base short, with 4 bases between. The chain's CDR3 is CAISGGNYGYTF. DNA for the CDR3: TGTGCCATCAGTGGAGGTAACTATGGCTACACCTTC.

This clone was found a few times. The chain recombines TRBV11-2 with TRBJ2-7, with TRBD2 as a possible D gene (6 bases). The V gene lost 5 bases and the J gene lost 5 bases, with 10 bases spanning the gap. The germline V gene has CDR1 SGHAT and CDR2 FQNNGV. This CDR3 has 12 amino acids. The CDR3 sequence: CASSKTRHEQYF. The CDR3 nucleotides are TGTGCCAGCAGCAAGACTAGGCACGAGCAGTACTTC. Together with reference TRBV11-2 and TRBJ2-7, the CDR3 gives the full variable domain: EAGVAQSPRYKIIEKRQSVAFWCNPISGHATLYWYQQILGQGPKLLIQFQNNGVVDDSQLPKDRFSAERLKGVDSTLKIQPAKLEDSAVYLCASSKTRHEQYFGPGTRLTVT.

The chain employs TRBV4-1 and TRBJ2-2, with D possibly being TRBD1 (6 bases). The CDR3 is made up of 16 amino acids. The V gene lost 5 bases and the J gene lost 4 bases, with 17 bases spanning the gap. From germline, CDR1 is MGHRA and CDR2 YSYEKL. For the CDR3, the DNA is TGCGCCAGCAGCTCTCCGACAGGAGCGGTCACCGGGGAGCTGTTTTTT. It encodes CASSSPTGAVTGELFF.

The genes are TRBV9 and TRBJ2-7; TRBD2 aligns across 9 bases. Per the germline V gene, CDR1 is SGDLS and CDR2 is YYNGEE. V was clipped by 4 bases and J by 3 bases; unmatched bases: 8. CDR3 length equals 15 residues. CDR3 in amino acids: CASSPHLSGSYEQYF. The CDR3 DNA follows: TGTGCCAGCAGCCCTCATCTTAGCGGGAGCTACGAGCAGTACTTC.

The CDR3 sequence: CASSYSTNEQFF. CDR3 sequence (DNA): TGTGCCAGCAGTTACTCAACCAATGAGCAGTTCTTC. This chain links TRBV6-6 with TRBJ2-1; D is ambiguous. V was cut by 0 bases and J by 6 bases, with 3 bases left in between. Per the germline V gene, CDR1 is MNHNY and CDR2 is SVGAGI (reference sequence). The CDR3 runs to 12 residues.

CDR3 sequence: CATGTGGPGGNEKLFF. In nucleotides, the CDR3 is TGTGCCACCGGGACAGGGGGCCCCGGGGGTAATGAAAAACTGTTTTTT. The chain employs TRBV7-2 and TRBJ1-4, with 12 bases matching TRBD1. V lost 10 bases to trimming and J lost 4 bases; unmatched junction nucleotides: 10. Germline values: CDR1 SGHTA, CDR2 FQGNSA. CDR3 length: 16 residues. The full variable domain, in which reference TRBV7-2 and TRBJ1-4 provide the parts outside the CDR3, is GAGVSQSPSNKVTEKGKDVELRCDPISGHTALYWYRQSLGQGLEFLIYFQGNSAPDKSGLPSDRFSAERTGGSVSTLTIQRTQQEDSAVYLCATGTGGPGGNEKLFFGSGTQLSVL.